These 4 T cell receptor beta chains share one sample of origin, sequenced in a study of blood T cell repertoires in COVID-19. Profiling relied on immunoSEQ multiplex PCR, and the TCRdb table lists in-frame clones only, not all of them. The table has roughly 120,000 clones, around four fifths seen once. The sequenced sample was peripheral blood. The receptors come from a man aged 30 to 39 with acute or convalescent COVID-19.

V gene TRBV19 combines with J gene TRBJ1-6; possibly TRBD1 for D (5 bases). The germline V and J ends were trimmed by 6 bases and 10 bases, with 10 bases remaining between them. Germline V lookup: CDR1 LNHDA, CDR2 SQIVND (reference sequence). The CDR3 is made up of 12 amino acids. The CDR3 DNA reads TGTGCCAGTAGGGTGGGGGGATCACCCCTCCACTTT. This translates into CASRVGGSPLHF.

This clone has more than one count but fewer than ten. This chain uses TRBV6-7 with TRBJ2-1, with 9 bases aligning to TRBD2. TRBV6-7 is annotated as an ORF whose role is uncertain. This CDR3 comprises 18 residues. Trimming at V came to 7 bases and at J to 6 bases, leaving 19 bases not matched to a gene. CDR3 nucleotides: TGTGCCAGCATTTCTTCGCGGGGGGGCCGAGAGGGGTCCAATGAGCAGTTCTTC. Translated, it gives CASISSRGGREGSNEQFF.

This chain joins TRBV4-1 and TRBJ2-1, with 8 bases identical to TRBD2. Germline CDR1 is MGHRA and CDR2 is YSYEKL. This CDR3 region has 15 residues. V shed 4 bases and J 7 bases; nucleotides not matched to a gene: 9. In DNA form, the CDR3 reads TGCGCCAGCAGCCTCAGAGCGGGAGCAATAAATGAGCAGTTCTTC. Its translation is CASSLRAGAINEQFF.

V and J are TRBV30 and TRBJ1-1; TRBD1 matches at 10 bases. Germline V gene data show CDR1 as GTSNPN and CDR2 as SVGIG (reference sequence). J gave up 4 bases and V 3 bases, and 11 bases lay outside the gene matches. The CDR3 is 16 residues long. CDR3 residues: CAWSHRPGQGFTEAFF. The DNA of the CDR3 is TGTGCCTGGAGCCACCGCCCGGGACAGGGGTTCACTGAAGCTTTCTTT.